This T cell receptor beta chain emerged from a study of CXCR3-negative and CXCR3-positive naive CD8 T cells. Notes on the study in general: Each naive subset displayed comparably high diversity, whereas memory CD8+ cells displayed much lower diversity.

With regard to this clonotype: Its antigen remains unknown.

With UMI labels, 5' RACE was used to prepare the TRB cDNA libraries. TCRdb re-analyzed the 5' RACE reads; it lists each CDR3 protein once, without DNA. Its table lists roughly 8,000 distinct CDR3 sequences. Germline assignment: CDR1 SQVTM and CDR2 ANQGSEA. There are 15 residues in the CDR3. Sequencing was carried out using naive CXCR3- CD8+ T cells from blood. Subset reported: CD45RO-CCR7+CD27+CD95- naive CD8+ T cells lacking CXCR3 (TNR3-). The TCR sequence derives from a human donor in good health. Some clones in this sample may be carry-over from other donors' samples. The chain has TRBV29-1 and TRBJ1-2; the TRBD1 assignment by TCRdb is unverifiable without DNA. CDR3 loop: CSSGPDAEGPYGYTF.